What follows are 27 T cell receptor beta chains derived from one specimen sequenced in a study of T cells in Graves' hyperthyroidism and ophthalmopathy. It was RNA transcripts that yielded the amplified TCR beta CDR3 regions. HTBI primers drove first-round RT-PCR of the TCR CDR3. TCRdb redid the calling of the multiplex PCR reads with MiXCR, one entry per CDR3 protein. The sample has 550,000 to 700,000 distinct CDR3 sequences, about 43% seen once. Sequenced material: peripheral blood or thyroid tissue (not recorded which). The receptors originated from an adult woman with Graves' disease, either hyperthyroidism or ophthalmopathy (not recorded which).

This chain uses TRBV13 with TRBJ1-5; 10 bases map to TRBD1. The CDR3 is made up of 15 amino acids. Germline trimming cut 6 bases from V and 7 bases from J; bases unmatched to any gene: 9. Germline V gene sequence: CDR1 PRHDT, CDR2 FYEKMQ (reference sequence). CDR3: CASRVGTGEVQPQHF. In nucleotides, the CDR3 is TGTGCCAGCAGGGTGGGGACAGGGGAAGTGCAGCCCCAGCATTTT. The full variable domain, its missing parts supplied by reference TRBV13 and TRBJ1-5, is AAGVIQSPRHLIKEKRETATLKCYPIPRHDTVYWYQQGPGQDPQFLISFYEKMQSDKGSIPDRFSAQQFSDYHSELNMSSLELGDSALYFCASRVGTGEVQPQHFGDGTRLSIL.

The chain joins TRBV11-1 to TRBJ2-7; the match to TRBD1 covers 9 bases. V shed 8 bases and J 4 bases; nucleotides not matched to a gene: 6. Germline-derived CDR1 and CDR2 are SGHAT and FQDESV (reference sequence). The CDR3 sequence is 13 residues long. DNA of the CDR3: TGTGCCAGCCGGGACAGGGTTCAGTACGAGCAGTACTTC. Residues: CASRDRVQYEQYF.

To note about this clonotype: The CDR3 ends on some other residue instead of the conserved phenylalanine or tryptophan, so this is likely a read error. It is unclear where the CDR3 begins or ends on the DNA, so no DNA is shown, and the CDR3 is as TCRdb lists it. The J gene is TRBJ1-5, the V gene TRBV2; the table calls TRBD1, which could not be checked here. Termini included, the CDR3 measures 8 amino acids. Germline loops: CDR1 SNHLY, CDR2 FYNNEI. The CDR3 region is CASNVQGA.

In its sample, this clonotype was seen once. The chain joins TRBV20-1 to TRBJ1-6; tentatively, D is TRBD1 (5 bases). This CDR3 is built from 16 residues. The germline CDR1 and CDR2 sequences are DFQATT and SNEGSKA (reference sequence). V shed 0 bases and J shed 9 bases, with 18 bases lying between them. CDR3 DNA sequence: TGCAGTGCTAGAGACTCTTCCCAGGGATTGGGTTCACCCCTCCACTTT. Translated, it gives CSARDSSQGLGSPLHF.

This chain links TRBV20-1 with TRBJ2-7, with TRBD2 matching over 8 bases. Germline V CDR1 and CDR2: DFQATT, SNEGSKA (reference sequence). Trimming at V came to 3 bases and at J to 2 bases, leaving 6 bases not matched to a gene. The CDR3 spans 14 residues. The CDR3 loop reads CSASADSGTYEQYF. In DNA form, the CDR3 reads TGCAGTGCTAGTGCGGATAGCGGGACCTACGAGCAGTACTTC.

The V gene is TRBV29-1, the J gene TRBJ2-5; D is perhaps TRBD2 (5 bases). The germline V gene encodes CDR1 SQVTM and CDR2 ANQGSEA. The length of the CDR3 is 13 residues. V lost 8 bases, J lost 1 base, and 14 bases lay in between. CDR3 amino acids: CSLRSGTQETQYF. As DNA, the CDR3 is TGCAGCCTGAGGAGCGGTACCCAAGAGACCCAGTACTTC.

This chain uses TRBV20-1 with TRBJ1-1, with no clear D. The ends were cut back, 6 bases at V and 7 bases at J, with 15 bases in the middle. The CDR3 sequence is 12 residues long. The germline V gene encodes CDR1 DFQATT and CDR2 SNEGSKA (reference sequence). CDR3 residues: CSARGANIEAFF. CDR3 in DNA: TGCAGTGCCCGTGGAGCGAATATTGAAGCTTTCTTT.

The chain recombines TRBV2 with TRBJ2-5; 9 nucleotides match TRBD1. Germline assignment: CDR1 SNHLY and CDR2 FYNNEI. The CDR3 sequence is 15 residues long. Losses at the gene ends were 5 bases for V and 4 bases for J; bases not matched to a gene: 8. CDR3 nucleotide sequence: TGTGCCAGCAGTTGGACAGGGGCTGCCGGAGAGACCCAGTACTTC. Translating it yields CASSWTGAAGETQYF.

This clonotype was observed at least ten times. The V and J genes are TRBV5-1 and TRBJ2-5, with unresolved D. V was pared by 5 bases and J by 1 base, with 12 bases between. The germline V gene encodes CDR1 SGHRS and CDR2 YFSETQ. CDR3 size: 14 residues. The DNA of the CDR3 is TGCGCCAGCAGAGGGTCGACCGGCCAAGAGACCCAGTACTTC. Amino acids: CASRGSTGQETQYF.

Concerning this clonotype itself: Given a much more abundant clone one base away, this may be a read error. The CDR3 carries no conserved terminal phenylalanine or tryptophan, so it likely arises from a read error. V gene TRBV28 combines with J gene TRBJ1-2; TRBD1 might be the D (6 bases). CDR3 size: 13 residues. V was shortened by 4 bases and J by 5 bases, with 11 bases between the two germline ends. Germline CDR1 MDHEN, CDR2 SYDVKM. The CDR3 sequence is CASSSTGRYGYTL. The CDR3 DNA is TGTGCCAGCAGTTCTACAGGGAGGTATGGCTACACCCTC.

This clonotype was counted a single time. This could be a read error, since a much larger clone is one nucleotide away. The chain is built from TRBV7-9 and TRBJ1-1, with TRBD1 as a possible D gene (6 bases). Germline CDR1 is SEHNR and CDR2 is FQNEAQ (reference sequence). There are 17 residues in the CDR3. The V end was cut by 4 bases, the J end by 5 bases, with 23 bases between. Here the CDR3 reads CASSSYLQGFQITEAFF. The CDR3 coding sequence is TGTGCCAGCAGCTCGTACTTACAGGGATTTCAAATAACTGAAGCTTTCTTT.

Many counts were recorded for this clonotype. The chain couples TRBV2 to TRBJ1-2; D gene unclear. V was cut by 4 bases and J by 6 bases, with 15 bases left in between. The CDR3 is 14 residues long. The germline gives CDR1 SNHLY, CDR2 FYNNEI. CDR3 region: CASSVGDLKDGYTF. CDR3 nucleotides: TGTGCCAGCAGTGTGGGAGATCTTAAAGATGGCTACACCTTC.

This clonotype was detected many times. The V gene is TRBV6-1, the J gene TRBJ1-2, with 9 positions matching TRBD1. The germline V gene has CDR1 MNHNS and CDR2 SASEGT. This CDR3 is 15 amino acids long. The junction had 9 bases not matched to a gene; V was cut back by 2 bases and J by 8 bases. The CDR3 loop is CASSEFWTGEDGYTF. CDR3 DNA: TGTGCCAGCAGTGAATTTTGGACAGGGGAAGACGGCTACACCTTC.

This clonotype was seen repeatedly, ten times or more. DNA of the CDR3: TGTGCCAGCAGTTTGTCCCAGGGTTACGGTCAGCCCCAGCATTTT. This translates into CASSLSQGYGQPQHF. The chain carries TRBV28 and TRBJ1-5, with D possibly matching TRBD1 (5 bases). This CDR3 region has 15 residues. The V gene's germline CDR1 is MDHEN and CDR2 SYDVKM. V lost 3 bases to trimming and J lost 6 bases, with 15 bases between them.

This clonotype has a handful of counts. V gene TRBV5-1 combines with J gene TRBJ2-5; 11 bases line up with TRBD2. Trimming took 0 bases from V and 3 from J; bases not matched to a gene: 4. The CDR3 is made up of 16 amino acids. The germline V gene encodes CDR1 SGHRS and CDR2 YFSETQ. CDR3 region: CASSLVVLAGEETQYF. In DNA, the CDR3 is TGCGCCAGCAGCTTGGTTGTACTAGCGGGAGAAGAGACCCAGTACTTC.

V and J are TRBV20-1 and TRBJ1-1, with D possibly TRBD1 on 5 matching bases. The CDR3 runs to 15 residues. The germline V gene encodes CDR1 DFQATT and CDR2 SNEGSKA (reference sequence). Trimming stripped 6 bases from V and 0 bases from J, with 17 bases between. The CDR3 loop reads CSARKGRTVNTEAFF. The CDR3 region has the DNA TGCAGTGCCCGGAAGGGACGGACCGTGAACACTGAAGCTTTCTTT.

For this clonotype: Compared with germline, one end of the junction differs, possibly owing to a read error. J is TRBJ1-1 and V is TRBV5-1, with D possibly TRBD1 on 5 matching bases. The CDR3 spans 12 residues. From germline, CDR1 is SGHRS and CDR2 YFSETQ. In nucleotides, the CDR3 is TGCGCCAGCAGCTGGGGGAACGCTGAAGCTTTCTTT. It translates to CASSWGNAEAFF. The variable domain in full, completed from reference TRBV5-1 and TRBJ1-1, reads KAGVTQTPRYLIKTRGQQVTLSCSPISGHRSVSWYQQTPGQGLQFLFEYFSETQRNKGNFPGRFSGRQFSNSRSEMNVSTLELGDSALYLCASSWGNAEAFFGQGTRLTVV.

In this sample, this clonotype turned up many times. The chain uses TRBV12-3 or TRBV12-4 and TRBJ1-4; no definite D call. Trimming left V 3 bases short and J 8 bases short, with 7 bases between. The CDR3 spans 12 residues. CDR3 DNA: TGTGCCAGCAGTTTGAGGATGGAAAAACTGTTTTTT. The encoded protein is CASSLRMEKLFF.

The rearrangement uses TRBV12-3 or TRBV12-4 and TRBJ2-7; D gene ambiguous. Trimming took off 6 bases at V and 2 bases at J, with 17 bases between the two ends. The CDR3 covers 15 residues. The CDR3 DNA reads TGTGCCAGCAGCCAGGACCTCCATGCGGCCTACGAGCAGTACTTC. Amino acids: CASSQDLHAAYEQYF.

This clonotype came up many times. The V gene is TRBV6-5, the J gene TRBJ2-6, with unresolved D. The CDR3 is 16 residues long. The V gene's germline CDR1 is MNHEY and CDR2 SVGAGI. V shed 6 bases and J shed 0 bases, with 12 bases lying between them. The CDR3 spells CASSRPSRSGANVLTF. As DNA, the CDR3 is TGTGCCAGCAGCCGCCCTAGTCGCTCTGGGGCCAACGTCCTGACTTTC.

The V and J genes are TRBV25-1 and TRBJ1-6; TRBD1 aligns across 8 bases. The CDR3 totals 17 residues. CDR1 and CDR2 from the germline V gene are MGHDK and SYGVNS. V shed 2 bases, J shed 9 bases, and the junction held 12 bases outside the gene matches. For the CDR3, the DNA is TGTGCCAGCAGTGAACCGGGACTGGACAGGGTTGGTTCACCCCTCCACTTT. Translation gives CASSEPGLDRVGSPLHF.

The chain joins TRBV9 to TRBJ1-1; 9 bases are shared with TRBD1. The germline CDR1 and CDR2 sequences are SGDLS and YYNGEE. V dropped 2 bases and J dropped 2; count of bases not matched to a gene: 7. This CDR3 spans 16 amino acids. The CDR3 is CASSVFTGGANTEAFF. The CDR3 DNA reads TGTGCCAGCAGCGTTTTTACAGGGGGCGCAAACACTGAAGCTTTCTTT.

This clonotype was recorded a few times. V usage is TRBV15 and J usage is TRBJ1-2, with TRBD1 matching over 7 bases. The CDR3 spans 13 residues. The germline V gene has CDR1 LNHNV and CDR2 YYDKDF (reference sequence). V dropped 5 bases and J dropped 7; count of bases not matched to a gene: 7. CDR3: CATSLTGASGYTF. CDR3 DNA sequence: TGTGCCACCAGCCTAACAGGGGCTTCTGGCTACACCTTC. Full variable domain (outside the CDR3, taken from reference TRBV15 and TRBJ1-2): DAMVIQNPRYQVTQFGKPVTLSCSQTLNHNVMYWYQQKSSQAPKLLFHYYDKDFNNEADTPDNFQSRRPNTSFCFLDIRSPGLGDTAMYLCATSLTGASGYTFGSGTRLTVV.

The gene calls are TRBV5-1 and TRBJ1-2; no reliable D call. The CDR3 is 14 residues long. Trimming pared 0 bases from V and 8 bases from J, leaving 14 bases between. Germline V lookup: CDR1 SGHRS, CDR2 YFSETQ. The CDR3 sequence: CASSLEVWEYGYTF. CDR3 DNA: TGCGCCAGCAGCTTGGAGGTTTGGGAGTACGGCTACACCTTC.

This clonotype was observed many times. This chain uses TRBV5-1 with TRBJ2-2; D is possibly TRBD1 (6 bases). The CDR3 spans 16 residues. CDR1 is SGHRS and CDR2 is YFSETQ in the germline V gene. V lost 3 bases and J 8 bases, leaving 20 bases between the germline ends. The CDR3 reads CASSWSPGQQSGELFF. The CDR3 DNA sequence: TGCGCCAGCAGCTGGAGCCCGGGACAACAATCGGGGGAGCTGTTTTTT.

This clonotype was counted many times. J is TRBJ1-6 and V is TRBV12-3 or TRBV12-4, with D unclear. Trimming shortened V by 7 bases and J by 5 bases, and 12 bases separated the two germline ends. The CDR3 has 14 amino acids. CDR3 loop: CASTQDGHNSPLHF. CDR3 nucleotide sequence: TGTGCCAGCACCCAGGACGGACATAATTCACCCCTCCACTTT.

This sequence joins TRBV24-1 and TRBJ1-1; D unclear. The CDR3 loop spans 14 amino acids. Looked up from germline, CDR1 is KGHDR and CDR2 is SFDVKD. V was clipped by 9 bases and J by 4 bases, with 17 bases between them. DNA of the CDR3: TGTGCCACCCAAGGTCCGAACCGCGGCACTGAAGCTTTCTTT. It codes for CATQGPNRGTEAFF.